The present T cell receptor (beta chain) was sequenced within a study of post-analysis software for immune sequencing data. The study, taken as a whole, reports: Relative to controls, patients with multiple sclerosis showed significantly lower normalized Chao1 diversity. By F measure, strong co-clustering occurred among samples prepared in the same batch. TRBV segments more frequent in patients than in controls numbered about five and included TRBV5-6, TRBV5-1 and TRBV20-1.

This clonotype was observed many times. Its target is not known. Built from TCR beta cDNA, the libraries had unique molecular identifiers in them. Once about 0.95 to 10 million T cells were used, 400,000 to 550,000 cDNA molecules resulted. TCRdb reprocessed the PCR reads with MiXCR, giving one entry per CDR3 protein. The sample includes about 170,000 distinct CDR3 sequences, around 28% of them seen just once. The CDR3 covers 12 residues. V was pared by 3 bases and J by 7 bases, with 9 bases between. Germline loops: CDR1 MGHRA, CDR2 YSYEKL. Sequenced: blood. The chain joins TRBV4-1 to TRBJ2-5; perhaps TRBD2 as D (5 bases). The TCR sequence derives from a girl aged 5-17 years with multiple sclerosis. The CDR3 loop is CASSQTAGTQYF. The DNA of the CDR3 is TGCGCCAGCAGCCAGACGGCGGGGACCCAGTACTTC.